This is a list of T cell receptor beta chains from one sample in a study of T cells in Graves' hyperthyroidism and ophthalmopathy. One entry per CDR3 protein, called by TCRdb with MiXCR from the multiplex PCR reads. This table holds about 690,000 distinct CDR3 sequences, roughly 17% found once. Sample: blood. These receptors all come from a middle-aged man with Graves' hyperthyroidism. Both conserved end residues are trimmed from each CDR3. Size tells how often a clone was seen (once, few, many) or the class of an expanded clone, and some rows leave it out.

>many|11|TRBV30
AWRIALGGELF
>many|13|TRBV10-3
AIRDGLAGYNEQF
>many|13|TRBV2
ASRVSGGSSYEQY
>many|15|TRBV14
ASSQSFVRGRTGELF
>many|13|TRBV19
ASSPPGRHPYEQY
>NA|11|TRBV19
ASLGTVSTEAF
>many|12|TRBV24-1
ATSDPLLGETQY
>many|6|TRBV20-1
SARSLH
>few|15|TRBV15
ATSRTSGRGGRGEQY
>NA|12|TRBV30
ASPGVRGANVLT
>NA|13|TRBV29-1
SVTRPGVNPYEQY
>many|14|TRBV27
ASSLFFGGIQETQY
>many|16|TRBV27
ASSSYTSGRPWTGELF
>NA|11|TRBV29-1
SVRSFTDEKLF
>NA|15|TRBV6-1
ASRTTGSPKSNTEAF
>few|11|TRBV30
ASRAGGPTEAF
>many|9|TRBV30
AWSEGETQY
>few|11|TRBV7-2
ASSLAEVSPLH
>NA|12|TRBV20-1
SPKRGQANTEAF
>NA|16|TRBV7-9
ASSTQRTVMGGPGELF
>many|14|TRBV28
ASSLQPGRVTYEQY
>NA|12|TRBV5-6
ASSLMGVDTEAF
>few|14|TRBV20-1
SARDPLRAAPYEQY
>NA|11|TRBV10-3
AISDDGYTEAF
>NA|15|TRBV6-2/TRBV6-3
ASSYSVAGVRYNEQF